This T cell receptor beta chain was recovered during a study of blood T cell repertoires in COVID-19. Across the whole study: Sites in the United States, Italy and Spain provided acute and convalescent COVID-19 samples. In each case, the material was cDNA or gDNA derived from T cells, B-cell-depleted T cells, or PBMCs.

This CDR3 region has 15 residues. V lost 6 bases to trimming and J lost 2 bases; unmatched junction nucleotides: 7. Germline CDR1 is MNHEY and CDR2 is SMNVEV (reference sequence). Here immunoSEQ multiplex PCR was the method, and the copy in TCRdb shows in-frame clones only, minus some. The repertoire holds 80,000 or so clones, approximately 90% seen once, with less than 2.5% in the top ten. This TCR was recovered from a man over 45 with acute or convalescent COVID-19. The source material was peripheral blood. The chain carries TRBV27 and TRBJ2-1, with TRBD1 matching over 7 bases. Written as DNA, the CDR3 is TGTGCCAGCAGACCTTACAGGGGTCCCTACAATGAGCAGTTCTTC. This encodes CASRPYRGPYNEQFF.